The next 27 T cell receptor beta chains were all read from a single sample in a study of CD8 T cells in Susac syndrome. The RNA input was roughly 0.45 to 1 ug, and it was reverse transcribed with random hexamers. TCRdb analysed the immunoSEQ multiplex PCR reads with MiXCR anew, one entry per CDR3 protein. The sample includes around 170,000 distinct CDR3 sequences, just under 95% of them seen just once. Material for sequencing was CD8+ T cells from PBMCs. The receptor source for this set is a human donor with Susac syndrome.

This sequence joins TRBV18 and TRBJ2-1; D may be TRBD2 (6 bases). CDR1 and CDR2 (germline): KGHSH, LQKENI. The CDR3 has 15 amino acids. V shed 0 bases and J shed 5 bases, with 11 bases lying between them. The CDR3: CASSPPNPSDNEQFF. The CDR3 coding sequence is TGTGCCAGCTCACCACCTAATCCTAGCGACAATGAGCAGTTCTTC.

The J gene is TRBJ1-2, the V gene TRBV4-1, with 10 bases matching TRBD1. The V gene's germline CDR1 is MGHRA and CDR2 YSYEKL. The CDR3 length is 15 residues. V trimming: 3 bases; J trimming: 8 bases; junction bases outside the gene matches: 9. The CDR3 sequence is CASSQPDRGREGYTF. CDR3 nucleotides: TGCGCCAGCAGCCAGCCCGACAGGGGGCGAGAGGGCTACACCTTC.

The CDR3 region has the DNA TGCAGTGCTAGTGAGACCGGGACTAGCGGTACTCAGTTCTTC. This gives the protein CSASETGTSGTQFF. The V gene is TRBV20-1, the J gene TRBJ2-1; 11 nucleotides line up with TRBD2. Germline assignment: CDR1 DFQATT and CDR2 SNEGSKA (reference sequence). CDR3 length: 14 amino acids. J was trimmed by 13 bases and V by 3 bases; bases with no gene match: 11.

The CDR3 nucleotides read TGCGCCAGCAGCTTGGTTTATGGCAGCCAAGAGACCCAGTACTTC. It encodes CASSLVYGSQETQYF. The J gene is TRBJ2-5, the V gene TRBV5-1; D is undetermined. The CDR3 contains 15 residues. Germline CDR1 SGHRS, CDR2 YFSETQ. V gave up 0 bases and J gave up 1 base, with 10 bases separating them.

The V and J genes are TRBV3-1 and TRBJ2-7; possible D gene TRBD1, 6 bases. The CDR3 length is 14 residues. The germline CDR1 and CDR2 sequences are LGHDT and YNNKEL (reference sequence). The V end lost 3 bases, the J end lost 2 bases, and 11 bases lay between the germline ends. The chain's CDR3 is CASSHRQATYEQYF. The CDR3 coding sequence is TGTGCCAGCAGCCATAGACAGGCTACCTACGAGCAGTACTTC.

The chain is built from TRBV6-5 and TRBJ2-7; 9 nucleotides agree with TRBD2. V dropped 3 bases and J dropped 2; count of bases not matched to a gene: 5. CDR1 and CDR2 (germline): MNHEY, SVGAGI. CDR3 size: 15 residues. The CDR3: CASSYEREAPYEQYF. The CDR3 DNA sequence: TGTGCCAGCAGTTATGAGCGGGAGGCACCCTACGAGCAGTACTTC.

The J gene is TRBJ1-1, the V gene TRBV5-1, with D possibly matching TRBD1 (5 bases). Trimming took off 0 bases at V and 0 bases at J, with 12 bases between the two ends. The germline V gene has CDR1 SGHRS and CDR2 YFSETQ. This CDR3 has 16 residues. CDR3 coding DNA: TGCGCCAGCAGCTTGGGGGGGACGGACATGAACACTGAAGCTTTCTTT. Protein product: CASSLGGTDMNTEAFF. Supplemented by reference TRBV5-1 and TRBJ1-1, the full variable domain reads KAGVTQTPRYLIKTRGQQVTLSCSPISGHRSVSWYQQTPGQGLQFLFEYFSETQRNKGNFPGRFSGRQFSNSRSEMNVSTLELGDSALYLCASSLGGTDMNTEAFFGQGTRLTVV.

This clonotype was recorded only once. The chain has TRBV9 and TRBJ2-7; perhaps TRBD1 as D (6 bases). The CDR3 covers 19 residues. CDR1 and CDR2 from the germline V gene are SGDLS and YYNGEE. V gave up 0 bases and J gave up 3 bases, with 25 bases separating them. The CDR3 DNA reads TGTGCCAGCAGCGTAGGAGGAGATCCGGGCTCAGGGGTAAACTACGAGCAGTACTTC. Translation: CASSVGGDPGSGVNYEQYF.

The chain has TRBV6-5 and TRBJ1-6; 9 bases fit TRBD1. This CDR3 has 15 residues. The germline gives CDR1 MNHEY, CDR2 SVGAGI. The V gene end was trimmed by 2 bases and the J gene end by 10 bases; junction bases not matched to a gene: 6. The CDR3 DNA reads as TGTGCCAGCAGTTACACGGGACAGGGAAGATCACCCCTCCACTTT. Encoded protein: CASSYTGQGRSPLHF.

V gene TRBV4-2 combines with J gene TRBJ2-1, with 8 nucleotides matching TRBD2. Looked up from germline, CDR1 is LGHNA and CDR2 is YNFKEQ. Germline trimming cut 4 bases from V and 5 bases from J; bases unmatched to any gene: 1. The CDR3 is made up of 13 amino acids. CDR3 residues: CASSRSGDNEQFF. The CDR3 DNA reads TGTGCCAGCAGCCGTAGCGGGGACAATGAGCAGTTCTTC.

The J gene is TRBJ2-2, the V gene TRBV19; D could derive from TRBD1 or TRBD2 (7 bases each). The CDR3 runs 16 residues. CDR1 is LNHDA and CDR2 is SQIVND in the germline V gene (reference sequence). The germline V and J ends were trimmed by 5 bases and 3 bases, with 16 bases remaining between them. CDR3 residues: CASSADREGDTGELFF. The CDR3 DNA sequence: TGTGCCAGTAGTGCAGACAGGGAGGGTGACACCGGGGAGCTGTTTTTT.

The rearrangement uses TRBV12-3 or TRBV12-4 and TRBJ2-7, with D possibly being TRBD2 (6 bases). V dropped 8 bases and J dropped 3 bases, with 17 bases sitting between them. The CDR3 totals 14 residues. The DNA of the CDR3 is TGTGCCAGCCGGAGGGGCGGTACGGTCTACGAGCAGTACTTC. Amino acid sequence: CASRRGGTVYEQYF.

The table lists this clonotype with a count of one. V and J are TRBV11-2 and TRBJ2-1; TRBD2 agrees at 10 bases. Germline V gene data show CDR1 as SGHAT and CDR2 as FQNNGV. V was clipped by 2 bases and J by 5 bases; unmatched bases: 6. The CDR3 length is 16 residues. The CDR3 protein is CASSLLLAGGHNEQFF. Here the CDR3 DNA reads TGTGCCAGCAGCTTACTTTTAGCGGGGGGTCACAATGAGCAGTTCTTC.

The V gene is TRBV5-6, the J gene TRBJ2-5, with TRBD1 as a possible D gene (6 bases). V shed 2 bases and J shed 5 bases, with 13 bases lying between them. Germline V gives CDR1 SGHDT, CDR2 YYEEEE. The CDR3 is 14 residues long. For the CDR3, the DNA is TGTGCCAGCAGCTTCCCAGGGGCGGAGGAGACCCAGTACTTC. Its protein product is CASSFPGAEETQYF. The variable domain in full, completed from reference TRBV5-6 and TRBJ2-5, reads DAGVTQSPTHLIKTRGQQVTLRCSPKSGHDTVSWYQQALGQGPQFIFQYYEEEERQRGNFPDRFSGHQFPNYSSELNVNALLLGDSALYLCASSFPGAEETQYFGPGTRLLVL.

The V call is TRBV13, the J call TRBJ2-7, with TRBD2 identical over 7 bases. There are 15 residues in the CDR3. Germline values: CDR1 PRHDT, CDR2 FYEKMQ (reference sequence). Trimming removed 0 bases from V and 0 bases from J; junction bases left unmatched: 2. The CDR3 protein is CASSLGLASSYEQYF. Here the CDR3 DNA reads TGTGCCAGCAGCTTAGGACTAGCGTCCTCCTACGAGCAGTACTTC. The complete variable domain, with remaining parts taken from reference TRBV13 and TRBJ2-7, reads AAGVIQSPRHLIKEKRETATLKCYPIPRHDTVYWYQQGPGQDPQFLISFYEKMQSDKGSIPDRFSAQQFSDYHSELNMSSLELGDSALYFCASSLGLASSYEQYFGPGTRLTVT.

V and J are TRBV6-2 or TRBV6-3 and TRBJ1-5; a weak D match, TRBD1 (5 bases). Germline V gene sequence: CDR1 MNHEY, CDR2 SVGEGT. The V end lost 5 bases, the J end lost 2 bases, and 13 bases lay between the germline ends. This CDR3 contains 15 residues. This CDR3 is CASSLTGMGNQPQHF. Written as DNA, the CDR3 is TGTGCCAGCAGTCTAACAGGTATGGGCAATCAGCCCCAGCATTTT.

V and J are TRBV24-1 and TRBJ2-3, with a possible D match to TRBD2 (5 bases). V shed 9 bases and J shed 0 bases, with 12 bases lying between them. Germline-derived CDR1 and CDR2 are KGHDR and SFDVKD. CDR3 length equals 14 residues. The CDR3 DNA sequence: TGTGCCACCGAGGGAGCGGCTAGCACAGATACGCAGTATTTT. Residues: CATEGAASTDTQYF.

The CDR3: CSVEGFTSGTTNEQFF. CDR3 sequence (DNA): TGCAGCGTTGAAGGTTTCACTAGCGGGACCACAAATGAGCAGTTCTTC. The rearrangement uses TRBV29-1 and TRBJ2-1, with 10 nucleotides matching TRBD2. CDR1 SQVTM and CDR2 ANQGSEA come from the germline V gene. This CDR3 comprises 16 residues. With 1 base clipped from V and 7 bases from J, the junction kept 10 bases outside the gene matches.

The CDR3 here is CASSLSSHEQYF. As DNA, the CDR3 is TGTGCCAGCAGCTTAAGTTCCCACGAGCAGTACTTC. The chain uses TRBV13 and TRBJ2-7; no clear D gene. The CDR3 totals 12 residues. Trimming removed 2 bases from V and 5 bases from J, with 7 bases in between. Looked up from germline, CDR1 is PRHDT and CDR2 is FYEKMQ (reference sequence).

This clonotype was counted a few times. The genes are TRBV4-1 and TRBJ2-7; D may be TRBD2 (6 bases). This CDR3 comprises 13 residues. V was shortened by 1 base and J by 6 bases, with 10 bases between the two germline ends. Germline loops: CDR1 MGHRA, CDR2 YSYEKL. The CDR3 is CASSQGQGGEQYF. DNA for the CDR3: TGCGCCAGCAGCCAAGGTCAGGGAGGCGAGCAGTACTTC.

The J gene is TRBJ2-3, the V gene TRBV7-3, with 13 bases lining up with TRBD2. In germline, CDR1 is SGHTA, CDR2 FQGTGA. The V and J ends lost 5 bases and 4 bases, in that order; junction bases with no gene match: 0. The CDR3 sequence is 14 residues long. The CDR3 loop is CASSGTSGADTQYF. The CDR3 DNA reads as TGTGCCAGCAGCGGGACTAGCGGGGCAGATACGCAGTATTTT.

The chain uses TRBV20-1 and TRBJ2-7, with D tentatively TRBD2 (6 bases). Trimming pared 1 base from V and 3 bases from J, leaving 13 bases between. The CDR3 runs 14 residues. Germline V gene data show CDR1 as DFQATT and CDR2 as SNEGSKA (reference sequence). As DNA, the CDR3 is TGCAGTGCTAGAGTGAGGAGGGCCAACTACGAGCAGTACTTC. Translating it yields CSARVRRANYEQYF.

The gene calls are TRBV6-5 and TRBJ2-3; TRBD2 agrees at 7 bases. V was pared by 6 bases and J by 1 base, with 7 bases of the junction left unmatched. This CDR3 contains 15 residues. Germline CDR1 MNHEY, CDR2 SVGAGI. The CDR3 sequence is CASRRLSGGTDTQYF. DNA of the CDR3: TGTGCCAGCAGGCGTCTAAGCGGGGGCACAGATACGCAGTATTTT.

The V call is TRBV20-1, the J call TRBJ2-3; TRBD2 matches 7 bases. CDR3 length equals 14 residues. Germline CDR1 reads DFQATT; CDR2 reads SNEGSKA (reference sequence). After removal of 4 bases from V and 3 bases from J, the junction contained 7 bases not matched to a gene. For the CDR3, the DNA is TGCAGTGCTATCAGCGGGATAGGTACAGATACGCAGTATTTT. It translates to CSAISGIGTDTQYF.

The chain couples TRBV28 to TRBJ2-5; TRBD2 agrees at 8 bases. The CDR3 is 16 residues long. Losses at the gene ends were 5 bases for V and 4 bases for J; bases not matched to a gene: 12. CDR1 and CDR2 from the germline V gene are MDHEN and SYDVKM. The CDR3 protein is CASSPFSGTNRETQYF. CDR3 bases: TGTGCCAGCAGTCCCTTTAGCGGGACAAACCGAGAGACCCAGTACTTC.

The chain combines TRBV4-1 with TRBJ2-3; TRBD2 agrees at 7 bases. The CDR3 is 15 amino acids. Looked up from germline, CDR1 is MGHRA and CDR2 is YSYEKL. The junction had 10 bases not matched to a gene; V was cut back by 1 base and J by 9 bases. The CDR3 is CASSQGLATLGTQYF. CDR3 bases: TGCGCCAGCAGCCAAGGACTAGCTACTTTAGGGACGCAGTATTTT.

The rearrangement uses TRBV13 and TRBJ2-7, with 12 positions matching TRBD2. Per the germline V gene, CDR1 is PRHDT and CDR2 is FYEKMQ (reference sequence). The CDR3 extends over 16 amino acids. With 5 bases clipped from V and 2 bases from J, the junction kept 7 bases outside the gene matches. The CDR3 DNA follows: TGTGCCAGCAGCCTGGGGACTAGCGGGTCCACCTACGAGCAGTACTTC. It is translated as CASSLGTSGSTYEQYF. The full variable domain, completed using reference TRBV13 and TRBJ2-7, is AAGVIQSPRHLIKEKRETATLKCYPIPRHDTVYWYQQGPGQDPQFLISFYEKMQSDKGSIPDRFSAQQFSDYHSELNMSSLELGDSALYFCASSLGTSGSTYEQYFGPGTRLTVT.